This record covers a single TCR beta chain. Its antigen remains unidentified. Memory CD4+ T cells were sorted as CD4+CD45RO+CD25- cells. TCRdb passed the 5' RACE reads through MiXCR, listing each CDR3 protein once. The table lists roughly 44,000 distinct CDR3 sequences, less than 35% of them singletons. The CDR3 runs 14 residues. Germline V gene sequence: CDR1 SGDLS, CDR2 YYNGEE. Unmatched junction bases numbered 4, after V lost 0 bases and J lost 7 bases. Notes on the study in general: Tumor memory CD4+ T cell TCR gene usage was found to cluster with blood and lymph node memory CD4+ cells and with lymph node naive CD4+ cells.

The chain is built from TRBV9 and TRBJ2-5, with 9 nucleotides matching TRBD1. This TCR came from a female donor with breast cancer. Sequencing was done on a sample of memory CD4+ T cells sorted from a lymph node. The sample's subset: memory CD4+ T cells, CD4+CD45RO+CD25-. The CDR3 region has the DNA TGTGCCAGCAGCGTAGGAGCGGGACAGGGGACCCAGTACTTC. This gives the protein CASSVGAGQGTQYF.